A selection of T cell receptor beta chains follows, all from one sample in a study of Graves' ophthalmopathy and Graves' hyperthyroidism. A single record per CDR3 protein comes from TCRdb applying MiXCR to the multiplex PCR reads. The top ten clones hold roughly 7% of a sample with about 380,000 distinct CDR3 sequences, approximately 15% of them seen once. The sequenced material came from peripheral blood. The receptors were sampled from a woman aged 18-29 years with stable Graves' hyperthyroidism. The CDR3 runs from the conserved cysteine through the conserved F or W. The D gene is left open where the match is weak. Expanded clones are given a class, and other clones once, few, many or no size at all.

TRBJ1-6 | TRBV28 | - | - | TGTGCCAGCAACGCTCTAGCAGGGTCACCCCTCCACTTT | CASNALAGSPLHF
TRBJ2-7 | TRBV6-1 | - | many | TGTGCCAGCAGTGAAAGGAGCTCCTACGAGCAGTACTTC | CASSERSSYEQYF
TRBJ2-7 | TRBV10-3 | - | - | TGTGCCATCAGGGCAGGGCCAGGGGTATCCTACGAGCAGTACTTC | CAIRAGPGVSYEQYF
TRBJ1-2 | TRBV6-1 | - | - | TGTGCCATTGGACAGAGGGGCTACACCTTC | CAIGQRGYTF
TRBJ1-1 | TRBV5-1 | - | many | TGCGCCAGCAGGAACGGGCCAGCTGAAGACACTGAAGCTTTCTTT | CASRNGPAEDTEAFF
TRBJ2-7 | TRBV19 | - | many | TGTGCCAGTAGTATTCAGGGGACTGACGAGCAGTACTTC | CASSIQGTDEQYF
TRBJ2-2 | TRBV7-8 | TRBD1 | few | TGTGCCAGCACCCTTTCCCGGGACAGAAACACCGGGGAGCTGTTTTTT | CASTLSRDRNTGELFF
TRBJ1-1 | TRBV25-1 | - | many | TGTGCCAGCACAGAAGGGGGGATGAACACTGAAGCTTTCTTT | CASTEGGMNTEAFF
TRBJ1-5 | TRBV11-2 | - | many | TGTGCCAGCAGCTTGTTTGGCCGCGGGGTCTTCAATCAGCCCCAGCATTTT | CASSLFGRGVFNQPQHF
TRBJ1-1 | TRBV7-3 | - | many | TGTGCCAGCAGCTTAAGTTCAAGGAGACAGGCGAACACTGAAGCTTTCTTT | CASSLSSRRQANTEAFF
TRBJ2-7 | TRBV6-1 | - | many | TGTGCCAGCAGTGGGGCAGCCTACGAGCAGTACTTC | CASSGAAYEQYF
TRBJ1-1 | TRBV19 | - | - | TGTGCCAGTAGCTATTTGGCGGGGGGTTGGGGCACTGAAGCTTTCTTT | CASSYLAGGWGTEAFF
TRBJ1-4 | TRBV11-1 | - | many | TGTGCCAGCAGCTTGCCCGGGACACATAATGAAAAACTGTTTTTT | CASSLPGTHNEKLFF
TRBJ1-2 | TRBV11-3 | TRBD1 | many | TGTGCCAGCAGCGAACAGGGGGGATATGGCTACACCTTC | CASSEQGGYGYTF
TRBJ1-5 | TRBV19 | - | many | TGTGCCAGTAGCCATGGGTTCACTAGCAATCAGCCCCAGCATTTT | CASSHGFTSNQPQHF
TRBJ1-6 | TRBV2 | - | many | TGTGCCAGCAGTGGATCAGGGGTTAATTCACCCCTCCACTTT | CASSGSGVNSPLHF